Below, one TCR beta chain is given with its context. Its antigen is still unknown. One entry per CDR3 protein, called by TCRdb with MiXCR from the RT-PCR reads. The sample carries about 530,000 distinct CDR3 sequences, approximately 10% recorded once. The germline CDR1 and CDR2 sequences are MNHEY and SVGAGI. The CDR3 has 14 residues. Deletions cut 2 bases from V and 0 bases from J, with 5 bases between. The sample comes from a study of response to subunit inactivated influenza vaccine. Study-wide results and caveats: Only a handful of new T cells, the authors suggested, are recruited with each seasonal influenza vaccination.

The chain is built from TRBV6-5 and TRBJ2-1; no clear D gene. The clonotype comes from a man aged 50 to 60 who received an inactivated influenza vaccine. The sample in question was PBMCs from blood, obtained on the day of vaccination. The CDR3 region has the DNA TGTGCCAGCAGTTACCGGGCCTCCTACAATGAGCAGTTCTTC. This encodes CASSYRASYNEQFF.